These 28 T cell receptor beta chains came from one sample sequenced in a study of OX40 agonist ivuxolimab in advanced cancers. Some clones are missing from TCRdb's copy, which holds only in-frame ones; the method was immunoSEQ multiplex PCR. In the table there are some 16,000 clones, approximately 86% of which are singletons. Sequenced here: CD4+ or CD8+ T cells sorted from blood, sampled in a trial of the OX40 agonist ivuxolimab. The receptors were sampled from an adult with an advanced solid tumor such as melanoma, head and neck, liver or kidney cancer.

The chain combines TRBV10-3 with TRBJ2-3; D is unclear. Trimming removed 9 bases at V and 1 base at J, with 5 bases between. The length of the CDR3 is 11 residues. Germline assignment: CDR1 ENHRY and CDR2 SYGVKD. The DNA of the CDR3 is TGTGCCATACGGGGCACAGATACGCAGTATTTT. This sequence encodes CAIRGTDTQYF.

V and J are TRBV5-1 and TRBJ1-2, with D uncertain. Germline V gene sequence: CDR1 SGHRS, CDR2 YFSETQ. V was trimmed by 4 bases and J by 1 base, leaving 11 bases between them. This CDR3 spans 14 amino acids. The DNA of the CDR3 is TGCGCCAGCAGCCCGGGAACAGATAACTATGGCTACACCTTC. This codes for CASSPGTDNYGYTF. Full variable domain (missing parts from reference TRBV5-1 and TRBJ1-2): KAGVTQTPRYLIKTRGQQVTLSCSPISGHRSVSWYQQTPGQGLQFLFEYFSETQRNKGNFPGRFSGRQFSNSRSEMNVSTLELGDSALYLCASSPGTDNYGYTFGSGTRLTVV.

V and J are TRBV4-2 and TRBJ2-1; D possibly corresponds to TRBD2 (5 bases). The V end lost 4 bases, the J end lost 10 bases, and 8 bases lay between the germline ends. This CDR3 has 11 amino acids. CDR1 is LGHNA, CDR2 YNFKEQ, per germline. The chain's CDR3 is CASSLQREQFF. CDR3 DNA sequence: TGTGCCAGCAGCCTCCAGCGGGAGCAGTTCTTC.

DNA of the CDR3: TGTGCCAGCAGTTATAACACAGATACGCAGTATTTT. It codes for CASSYNTDTQYF. The gene calls are TRBV5-4 and TRBJ2-3, with D unclear. CDR3 size: 12 residues. Trimming removed 5 bases at V and 2 bases at J, with 6 bases between. CDR1 SGHNT and CDR2 YYREEE come from the germline V gene (reference sequence).

The rearrangement joins TRBV30 to TRBJ1-2, with a weak D call TRBD1 (5 bases). The CDR3 runs to 12 residues. Germline assignment: CDR1 GTSNPN and CDR2 SVGIG (reference sequence). V lost 0 bases and J lost 8, with 10 bases in between. In DNA form, the CDR3 reads TGTGCCTGGAGTGTACCCCGGGGCGGCTACACCTTC. It specifies CAWSVPRGGYTF.

The CDR3 nucleotides read TGTGCCTGGAGTAGGCAGGGGAGGGATCAGCCCCAGCATTTT. Protein product: CAWSRQGRDQPQHF. The chain is built from TRBV30 and TRBJ1-5; a weak D match, TRBD1 (6 bases). The germline V gene encodes CDR1 GTSNPN and CDR2 SVGIG (reference sequence). Trimming stripped 2 bases from V and 5 bases from J, with 13 bases between. This CDR3 region has 14 residues. The full variable domain, with the rest looked up from reference TRBV30 and TRBJ1-5, is SQTIHQWPATLVQPVGSPLSLECTVEGTSNPNLYWYRQAAGRGLQLLFYSVGIGQISSEVPQNLSASRPQDRQFILSSKKLLLSDSGFYLCAWSRQGRDQPQHFGDGTRLSIL.

The chain recombines TRBV4-2 with TRBJ2-3; no clear D gene. This CDR3 comprises 13 residues. Trimming took 0 bases from V and 15 from J, leaving 16 bases between them. Germline V gives CDR1 LGHNA, CDR2 YNFKEQ. For the CDR3, the DNA is TGTGCCAGCAGCCAAGATGGAATCCTCGGACGTTATTTT. Protein product: CASSQDGILGRYF.

This chain uses TRBV5-1 with TRBJ2-5; D not certain. The CDR3 contains 13 residues. The germline V and J ends were trimmed by 6 bases and 6 bases, with 15 bases remaining between them. CDR1 is SGHRS, CDR2 YFSETQ, per germline. The CDR3 spells CASTMMADKTQYF. CDR3 DNA: TGCGCCAGCACCATGATGGCAGACAAGACCCAGTACTTC.

V and J are TRBV13 and TRBJ2-2; D gene unclear. Germline-derived CDR1 and CDR2 are PRHDT and FYEKMQ (reference sequence). The CDR3 has 14 amino acids. V was cut by 3 bases and J by 2 bases, with 7 bases left in between. CDR3 in DNA: TGTGCCAGCAGCTTTAGACTTAACACCGGGGAGCTGTTTTTT. Translating gives CASSFRLNTGELFF.

The chain recombines TRBV5-1 with TRBJ2-7; 9 nucleotides align to TRBD1. Germline CDR1 is SGHRS and CDR2 is YFSETQ. The V segment lost 6 bases and the J segment 6 bases; nucleotides outside the gene matches: 10. CDR3 length: 14 residues. CDR3 bases: TGCGCCAGCACCGAGGACAGGGGCGGGACCGAGCAGTACTTC. Encoded protein: CASTEDRGGTEQYF.

This clone has just a few counts. The chain is built from TRBV14 and TRBJ1-5; D remains ambiguous. Deletions cut 3 bases from V and 5 bases from J, with 11 bases between. The V gene's germline CDR1 is SGHDN and CDR2 FVKESK. The CDR3 sequence is 14 residues long. The CDR3 loop is CASSQGYFDQPQHF. Written as DNA, the CDR3 is TGTGCCAGCAGCCAGGGGTATTTCGATCAGCCCCAGCATTTT.

The V call is TRBV11-1, the J call TRBJ2-7; D is possibly TRBD1 (6 bases). Between the trimmed V and J ends, which lost 5 bases and 4 bases, there was a span of 12 bases. Germline V gene sequence: CDR1 SGHAT, CDR2 FQDESV (reference sequence). This CDR3 has 13 amino acids. CDR3 loop: CASSTRQAYEQYF. The CDR3 bases are TGTGCCAGCAGCACCCGACAGGCGTACGAGCAGTACTTC.

This clone was seen just once. The V call is TRBV30, the J call TRBJ2-3; 8 bases line up with TRBD2. The germline CDR1 and CDR2 sequences are GTSNPN and SVGIG (reference sequence). V lost 5 bases to trimming and J lost 6 bases; unmatched junction nucleotides: 7. This CDR3 has 13 amino acids. The DNA of the CDR3 is TGTGCCTGGCGGGAGGGCCGTGGGGATACGCAGTATTTT. Translating gives CAWREGRGDTQYF.

The chain combines TRBV28 with TRBJ1-5; 9 bases fit TRBD1. The junction had 13 bases not matched to a gene; V was cut back by 6 bases and J by 7 bases. The germline V gene encodes CDR1 MDHEN and CDR2 SYDVKM. CDR3 size: 16 residues. CDR3 coding DNA: TGTGCCAGCAGCCGTCCCCCGGGACAGGGTTGGCAGCCCCAGCATTTT. Amino acid sequence: CASSRPPGQGWQPQHF.

This rearrangement joins TRBV28 to TRBJ1-3; D ambiguous. The CDR3 spans 15 residues. The ends were cut back, 5 bases at V and 0 bases at J, with 11 bases in the middle. Germline values: CDR1 MDHEN, CDR2 SYDVKM. This CDR3 is CASSRPRVSGNTIYF. DNA for the CDR3: TGTGCCAGCAGTAGGCCCAGAGTCTCTGGAAACACCATATATTTT. Full variable domain (rest looked up from reference TRBV28 and TRBJ1-3): DVKVTQSSRYLVKRTGEKVFLECVQDMDHENMFWYRQDPGLGLRLIYFSYDVKMKEKGDIPEGYSVSREKKERFSLILESASTNQTSMYLCASSRPRVSGNTIYFGEGSWLTVV.

The chain couples TRBV7-8 to TRBJ2-1, with D perhaps TRBD2 (6 bases). The V gene's germline CDR1 is SGHVS and CDR2 FQNEAQ. Trimming left V 5 bases short and J 6 bases short, with 23 bases between. This CDR3 is 17 amino acids long. The CDR3 sequence: CASSPRPEGNTINEQFF. The CDR3 DNA reads as TGTGCCAGCAGCCCGCGCCCGGAGGGGAATACGATCAATGAGCAGTTCTTC. The full variable domain, completed using reference TRBV7-8 and TRBJ2-1, is GAGVSQSPRYKVAKRGQDVALRCDPISGHVSLFWYQQALGQGPEFLTYFQNEAQLDKSGLPSDRFFAERPEGSVSTLKIQRTQQEDSAVYLCASSPRPEGNTINEQFFGPGTRLTVL.

The genes are TRBV29-1 and TRBJ2-7, with 9 bases that match TRBD1. The CDR3 has 14 residues. Germline CDR1 reads SQVTM; CDR2 reads ANQGSEA. V trimming: 6 bases; J trimming: 10 bases; junction bases outside the gene matches: 16. The CDR3 here is CSVPEGGQGVRQYF. The CDR3 bases are TGCAGCGTCCCTGAGGGGGGACAGGGAGTGCGTCAGTACTTC.

In the case of this clone: Relative to the germline gene, one junction end is altered; a read error may explain this. Distinct nucleotide sequences in the sample also encode this CDR3. The rearrangement joins TRBV7-2 to TRBJ1-2; D gene unclear. This CDR3 region has 18 residues. Germline V gene lookup returns CDR1 SGHTA and CDR2 FQGNSA. As DNA, the CDR3 is TGTGCCAGCACCCGAAAGGTGGACTCGCCCGTAGCTAACTATGGCTATACCTTC. Its translation: CASTRKVDSPVANYGYTF.

CDR3 in amino acids: CASSQDRVLADNEQFF. The DNA of the CDR3 is TGCGCCAGCAGCCAAGATCGCGTACTAGCGGACAATGAGCAGTTCTTC. J is TRBJ2-1 and V is TRBV4-3, with TRBD2 identical over 8 bases. The CDR3 extends over 16 amino acids. In germline, CDR1 is LGHNA, CDR2 YSLEER. The V and J ends lost 0 bases and 5 bases, in that order; junction bases with no gene match: 6.

This chain uses TRBV7-2 with TRBJ2-5; 7 bases line up with TRBD1. CDR1 and CDR2 from the germline V gene are SGHTA and FQGNSA. The V segment lost 1 base and the J segment 3 bases; nucleotides outside the gene matches: 5. The CDR3 is made up of 15 amino acids. The chain's CDR3 is CASSLVTGVEETQYF. The CDR3 coding sequence is TGTGCCAGCAGCTTAGTTACAGGGGTCGAAGAGACCCAGTACTTC.

The gene calls are TRBV27 and TRBJ2-7; weak D call: TRBD1 (5 bases). The CDR3 is 11 residues long. Trimming left V 6 bases short and J 6 bases short, with 9 bases between. Germline CDR1 is MNHEY and CDR2 is SMNVEV (reference sequence). CDR3 bases: TGTGCCAGCAGGGATAGGGGCGAGCAGTACTTC. Translation: CASRDRGEQYF.

This chain uses TRBV9 with TRBJ2-7; 8 bases agree with TRBD1. Germline CDR1 reads SGDLS; CDR2 reads YYNGEE. V trimming: 2 bases; J trimming: 7 bases; junction bases outside the gene matches: 11. CDR3 length: 15 residues. The CDR3 spells CASSVLDQGASEQYF. The DNA for the CDR3 is TGTGCCAGCAGCGTCCTGGACCAGGGGGCGAGTGAGCAGTACTTC.

This chain connects TRBV19 to TRBJ2-5; no reliable D call. Trimming stripped 6 bases from V and 1 base from J, with 12 bases between. The CDR3 extends over 14 amino acids. CDR1 and CDR2 from the germline V gene are LNHDA and SQIVND (reference sequence). The DNA for the CDR3 is TGTGCCAGTAGGGCTAGGGCGGTCCAAGAGACCCAGTACTTC. Amino acids: CASRARAVQETQYF.

The chain uses TRBV9 and TRBJ2-1, with D unclear. Germline loops: CDR1 SGDLS, CDR2 YYNGEE. Trimming removed 0 bases at V and 7 bases at J, with 14 bases between. This CDR3 comprises 15 residues. CDR3 in amino acids: CASSVAPAFGNEQFF. DNA for the CDR3: TGTGCCAGCAGCGTAGCTCCCGCCTTTGGTAATGAGCAGTTCTTC.

The J gene is TRBJ2-5, the V gene TRBV10-3, with 8 bases lining up with TRBD1. This CDR3 is 12 amino acids long. The V gene end was trimmed by 10 bases and the J gene end by 1 base; junction bases not matched to a gene: 2. Germline V gene sequence: CDR1 ENHRY, CDR2 SYGVKD. The CDR3 DNA follows: TGTGCCACCGACAGGGGCCAAGAGACCCAGTACTTC. It is translated as CATDRGQETQYF.

The CDR3 DNA reads TGTGCCACCAGCAGGGGGACTAGCGGGAGCGACGAGCAGTACTTC. Translated: CATSRGTSGSDEQYF. The rearrangement joins TRBV15 to TRBJ2-7; 14 bases line up with TRBD2. This CDR3 has 15 amino acids. Germline CDR1 LNHNV, CDR2 YYDKDF (reference sequence). J was trimmed by 5 bases and V by 3 bases; bases with no gene match: 3.

This clone appeared a single time. The genes are TRBV4-3 and TRBJ2-7; TRBD1 agrees at 9 bases. The CDR3 is 16 residues long. Trimming took 1 base from V and 2 from J; bases not matched to a gene: 6. Germline V CDR1 and CDR2: LGHNA, YSLEER. The CDR3 nucleotides are TGCGCCAGCAGCCAAGTCCTGGGACAGGGAACCTACGAGCAGTACTTC. The encoded protein is CASSQVLGQGTYEQYF.

The chain carries TRBV18 and TRBJ2-1, with D possibly TRBD1 on 5 matching bases. Germline CDR1 reads KGHSH; CDR2 reads LQKENI. The V end lost 3 bases, the J end lost 8 bases, and 8 bases lay between the germline ends. The CDR3 runs to 12 residues. As DNA, the CDR3 is TGTGCCAGCTCACCTCAGGGCTATGAGCAGTTCTTC. It is translated as CASSPQGYEQFF.